Shown below are 14 T cell receptor beta chains from a single sample sequenced in a study of blood T cell repertoires in COVID-19. TCRdb's table, derived via immunoSEQ multiplex PCR, lists solely in-frame clones and lacks some. The sample contains 350,000 to 400,000 clones, over 75% of which appear only once. The sample was PBMCs or T cells enriched from blood (not recorded which). The origin of the receptors is a young man who had recovered from COVID-19.

V gene TRBV14 combines with J gene TRBJ1-2, with D perhaps matching TRBD1 (5 bases). CDR3 size: 13 residues. V shed 0 bases and J shed 5 bases, with 7 bases lying between them. Per the germline V gene, CDR1 is SGHDN and CDR2 is FVKESK. The CDR3 reads CASSQDRVYGYTF. The CDR3, as DNA: TGTGCCAGCAGCCAAGACAGGGTTTATGGCTACACCTTC. The entire variable domain, with the rest obtained from reference TRBV14 and TRBJ1-2, is as follows: EAGVTQFPSHSVIEKGQTVTLRCDPISGHDNLYWYRRVMGKEIKFLLHFVKESKQDESGMPNNRFLAERTGGTYSTLKVQPAELEDSGVYFCASSQDRVYGYTFGSGTRLTVV.

The CDR3 is CASSYFSTGTNSPLHF. CDR3 sequence (DNA): TGTGCCAGCAGTTATTTTTCGACAGGGACTAATTCACCCCTCCACTTT. V usage is TRBV6-2 or TRBV6-3 and J usage is TRBJ1-6, with 7 bases that match TRBD1. J gave up 6 bases and V 3 bases, and 8 bases lay outside the gene matches. The CDR3 loop spans 16 amino acids. CDR1 and CDR2 from the germline V gene are MNHEY and SVGEGT.

This chain joins TRBV28 and TRBJ2-1; 11 nucleotides align to TRBD2. The CDR3 consists of 14 residues. Germline V gene sequence: CDR1 MDHEN, CDR2 SYDVKM. Unmatched junction bases numbered 2, after V lost 5 bases and J lost 5 bases. The CDR3 loop reads CASSGTSGNNEQFF. CDR3 DNA sequence: TGTGCCAGCAGTGGGACTAGCGGAAACAATGAGCAGTTCTTC.

This chain links TRBV11-2 with TRBJ1-5, with D hard to call. This CDR3 region has 15 residues. Germline loops: CDR1 SGHAT, CDR2 FQNNGV. V was pared by 1 base and J by 7 bases, with 14 bases between. The CDR3 loop reads CASSLVSGFYQPQHF. The DNA of the CDR3 is TGTGCCAGCAGCTTAGTCTCGGGTTTTTACCAGCCCCAGCATTTT.

The rearrangement links TRBV29-1 to TRBJ2-5; weak D call: TRBD2 (5 bases). V was clipped by 4 bases and J by 5 bases, with 11 bases between them. The CDR3 sequence is 12 residues long. Germline loops: CDR1 SQVTM, CDR2 ANQGSEA. The CDR3 loop reads CSVGGLGETQYF. The DNA for the CDR3 is TGCAGCGTTGGCGGGTTAGGGGAGACCCAGTACTTC.

This chain links TRBV15 with TRBJ2-2, with D unclear. Trimming pared 0 bases from V and 3 bases from J, leaving 5 bases between. This CDR3 spans 14 amino acids. Germline loops: CDR1 LNHNV, CDR2 YYDKDF (reference sequence). CDR3 sequence: CATSRDLYTGELFF. Written as DNA, the CDR3 is TGTGCCACCAGCAGAGATCTTTACACCGGGGAGCTGTTTTTT.

This sequence joins TRBV2 and TRBJ2-1, with TRBD2 matching 11 bases. Per the germline V gene, CDR1 is SNHLY and CDR2 is FYNNEI. This CDR3 comprises 15 residues. V trimming: 4 bases; J trimming: 6 bases; junction bases outside the gene matches: 5. The CDR3 loop reads CASSGLAGTFNEQFF. The CDR3 DNA follows: TGTGCCAGCAGTGGACTAGCGGGGACTTTCAATGAGCAGTTCTTC.

In DNA form, the CDR3 reads TGTGCCTGGAGGTTTGCGGGAGGTCGGTCCTACGAGCAGTACTTC. Translating it yields CAWRFAGGRSYEQYF. This chain connects TRBV30 to TRBJ2-7; 8 nucleotides match TRBD2. V lost 3 bases and J lost 1; bases outside the gene matches: 8. The CDR3 extends over 15 amino acids. The germline V gene encodes CDR1 GTSNPN and CDR2 SVGIG (reference sequence).

The V gene is TRBV29-1, the J gene TRBJ2-5, with TRBD2 matching over 8 bases. CDR1 and CDR2 (germline): SQVTM, ANQGSEA. V trimming: 7 bases; J trimming: 4 bases; junction bases outside the gene matches: 8. The CDR3 covers 13 residues. Here the CDR3 DNA reads TGCAGCGCAAGCGGGGGAAGATCAGAGACCCAGTACTTC. Translating gives CSASGGRSETQYF. The whole variable domain, filled in from reference TRBV29-1 and TRBJ2-5, reads SAVISQKPSRDICQRGTSLTIQCQVDSQVTMMFWYRQQPGQSLTLIATANQGSEATYESGFVIDKFPISRPNLTFSTLTVSNMSPEDSSIYLCSASGGRSETQYFGPGTRLLVL.

The CDR3 DNA sequence: TGTGCCAGCAGCCCCCGGACAAACAATGAGCAGTTCTTC. This translates into CASSPRTNNEQFF. V and J are TRBV11-1 and TRBJ2-1; weak D call: TRBD1 (5 bases). Germline V lookup: CDR1 SGHAT, CDR2 FQDESV (reference sequence). CDR3 length: 13 amino acids. V was cut by 5 bases and J by 5 bases, with 10 bases left in between.

This rearrangement joins TRBV9 to TRBJ2-2, with a weak D call TRBD1 (6 bases). This CDR3 spans 15 amino acids. CDR1 is SGDLS, CDR2 YYNGEE, per germline. The ends were cut back, 1 base at V and 6 bases at J, with 13 bases in the middle. CDR3 nucleotides: TGTGCCAGCAGCGTACTACAGGGTGGAGCCGGGGAGCTGTTTTTT. Translated, it gives CASSVLQGGAGELFF.

This CDR3 is CASSYSSTSEGYTF. For the CDR3, the DNA is TGTGCCAGCAGTTACTCTTCGACTAGTGAGGGCTACACCTTC. This chain joins TRBV6-5 and TRBJ1-2, with unresolved D. Germline values: CDR1 MNHEY, CDR2 SVGAGI. The CDR3 totals 14 residues. V lost 0 bases and J lost 8, with 13 bases in between.

The J gene is TRBJ2-1, the V gene TRBV7-7, with D tentatively TRBD1 (5 bases). Germline values: CDR1 SSHAT, CDR2 FNYEAQ (reference sequence). CDR3 length equals 15 residues. V was shortened by 4 bases and J by 1 base, with 11 bases between the two germline ends. The CDR3 loop is CASSSEQGSYNEQFF. In DNA, the CDR3 is TGTGCCAGCAGCTCGGAGCAGGGTTCCTACAATGAGCAGTTCTTC.

The V and J genes are TRBV7-9 and TRBJ1-2; no clear D. Germline values: CDR1 SEHNR, CDR2 FQNEAQ (reference sequence). V gave up 5 bases and J gave up 0 bases, with 10 bases separating them. This CDR3 spans 14 amino acids. CDR3 in DNA: TGTGCCAGCAGCAAAGACACCTCTAACTATGGCTACACCTTC. Translating gives CASSKDTSNYGYTF. Together with reference TRBV7-9 and TRBJ1-2, the CDR3 gives the full variable domain: DTGVSQNPRHKITKRGQNVTFRCDPISEHNRLYWYRQTLGQGPEFLTYFQNEAQLEKSRLLSDRFSAERPKGSFSTLEIQRTEQGDSAMYLCASSKDTSNYGYTFGSGTRLTVV.